The next 31 T cell receptor beta chains were all read from a single sample in a study of T cell clones after liver transplantation. Here immunoSEQ multiplex PCR was the method, and the copy in TCRdb shows in-frame clones only, minus some. The sample lists tens of thousands of clones, over 65% occurring once. The source material was CD4+ T cells from blood, sampled at the 22-month timepoint. The receptor source for this set is a human patient who received a liver transplant. Among the T cells, some may be from the graft donor.

The sample holds one count of this clone. The V gene is TRBV11-3, the J gene TRBJ2-4; D gene unclear. In germline, CDR1 is SGHNT, CDR2 YENEEA. The V gene lost 0 bases and the J gene lost 8 bases, with 11 bases spanning the gap. The CDR3 runs 14 residues. The chain's CDR3 is CASSLEGSDDIQYF. The CDR3 DNA follows: TGTGCCAGCAGCTTAGAAGGGTCGGACGACATTCAGTACTTC.

This clone came up a few times. CDR3 DNA: TGTGCCAGCAGTCCCACTGACAGGGATGGCTATGGCTACACCTTC. Translation: CASSPTDRDGYGYTF. This chain connects TRBV6-6 to TRBJ1-2; 7 nucleotides align to TRBD1. The CDR3 runs to 15 residues. V lost 5 bases to trimming and J lost 4 bases; unmatched junction nucleotides: 10. Germline CDR1 MNHNY, CDR2 SVGAGI (reference sequence).

This CDR3 reads CASSQSGEGNQPQHF. The DNA of the CDR3 is TGTGCCAGCAGCCAGAGTGGAGAGGGCAATCAGCCCCAGCATTTT. This rearrangement joins TRBV16 to TRBJ1-5, with unresolved D. Germline-derived CDR1 and CDR2 are KGHSY and FQNENV. V was trimmed by 3 bases and J by 2 bases, leaving 11 bases between them. The CDR3 consists of 15 residues.

V is TRBV28 and J is TRBJ2-7, with a possible D match to TRBD1 (5 bases). The V and J ends lost 5 bases and 4 bases respectively, with 9 bases between them. Germline CDR1 reads MDHEN; CDR2 reads SYDVKM. CDR3 length: 12 residues. CDR3 sequence reads: CASSQAGYEQYF. CDR3 bases: TGTGCCAGCAGTCAGGCAGGGTACGAGCAGTACTTC. The full variable domain, with the rest looked up from reference TRBV28 and TRBJ2-7, is DVKVTQSSRYLVKRTGEKVFLECVQDMDHENMFWYRQDPGLGLRLIYFSYDVKMKEKGDIPEGYSVSREKKERFSLILESASTNQTSMYLCASSQAGYEQYFGPGTRLTVT.

The chain has TRBV5-1 and TRBJ1-1; 7 bases line up with TRBD1. Germline assignment: CDR1 SGHRS and CDR2 YFSETQ. The V gene end was trimmed by 0 bases and the J gene end by 11 bases; junction bases not matched to a gene: 7. The CDR3 consists of 13 residues. DNA for the CDR3: TGCGCCAGCAGCTTGGATCTTACAGGGGACGCTTTCTTT. It codes for CASSLDLTGDAFF.

The chain links TRBV4-1 to TRBJ2-1, with 9 bases matching TRBD1. CDR1 is MGHRA and CDR2 is YSYEKL in the germline V gene. V shed 3 bases and J 2 bases; nucleotides not matched to a gene: 8. CDR3 length equals 17 residues. CDR3 sequence: CASSHDPGQGPYNEQFF. The CDR3 nucleotides read TGCGCCAGCAGCCATGATCCGGGACAGGGACCCTACAATGAGCAGTTCTTC.

The V and J genes are TRBV6-5 and TRBJ2-7; D unclear. The CDR3 extends over 14 amino acids. Germline loops: CDR1 MNHEY, CDR2 SVGAGI. Trimming stripped 0 bases from V and 4 bases from J, with 10 bases between. CDR3: CASSYSRSSYEQYF. The CDR3 region has the DNA TGTGCCAGCAGTTACTCGAGGTCCTCTTACGAGCAGTACTTC.

This chain links TRBV29-1 with TRBJ1-2, with TRBD1 matching 7 bases. This CDR3 has 11 amino acids. The germline V gene encodes CDR1 SQVTM and CDR2 ANQGSEA. The junction had 2 bases not matched to a gene; V was cut back by 2 bases and J by 8 bases. In nucleotides, the CDR3 is TGCAGCGTTGAAAGGGGGCAAGGCTACACCTTC. Protein sequence: CSVERGQGYTF.

Regarding this clone: At one of its ends the junction is not consistent with the germline gene, which may arise from a read error. CDR3: CSAVMNSVNSF. CDR3 DNA: TGCAGTGCCGTGATGAATTCAGTGAACAGCTTC. The chain employs TRBV20-1 and TRBJ1-2; D is uncertain. The germline V gene encodes CDR1 DFQATT and CDR2 SNEGSKA (reference sequence). This CDR3 has 11 residues.

CDR3 sequence reads: CAISEVSGQGSPLHF. DNA of the CDR3: TGTGCCATCAGTGAGGTCTCGGGACAGGGGTCACCCCTCCACTTT. J is TRBJ1-6 and V is TRBV10-3; 10 nucleotides line up with TRBD1. Germline trimming cut 2 bases from V and 10 bases from J; bases unmatched to any gene: 5. This CDR3 region has 15 residues. The germline V gene has CDR1 ENHRY and CDR2 SYGVKD.

The chain joins TRBV18 to TRBJ2-2; D may correspond to TRBD1 or TRBD2 (5 bases each). This CDR3 contains 16 residues. Germline assignment: CDR1 KGHSH and CDR2 LQKENI. The ends were cut back, 0 bases at V and 6 bases at J, with 14 bases in the middle. CDR3 sequence (DNA): TGTGCCAGCTCACCACCAAACGGCAGGGACCCCGGGGAGCTGTTTTTT. Translated: CASSPPNGRDPGELFF.

CDR3 DNA: TGTGCCAGCAGTGAAGCTTCGCGGAATCAGCCCCAGCATTTT. Translation: CASSEASRNQPQHF. The rearrangement uses TRBV6-1 and TRBJ1-5; no definite D call. CDR3 length: 14 residues. Germline loops: CDR1 MNHNS, CDR2 SASEGT. The V gene lost 0 bases and the J gene lost 4 bases, with 7 bases spanning the gap.

The chain couples TRBV7-8 to TRBJ2-3; no clear D gene. With 1 base removed from V and 1 base from J, the gap between germline ends came to 3 bases. The CDR3 is 13 residues long. Per the germline V gene, CDR1 is SGHVS and CDR2 is FQNEAQ. CDR3 region: CASSLVRTDTQYF. The CDR3 DNA sequence: TGTGCCAGCAGCTTAGTACGCACAGATACGCAGTATTTT.

The chain recombines TRBV2 with TRBJ1-1; possible D gene TRBD1, 5 bases. This CDR3 spans 14 amino acids. Trimming removed 5 bases from V and 1 base from J, with 11 bases in between. Germline V gives CDR1 SNHLY, CDR2 FYNNEI. CDR3 in amino acids: CASSPRAENTEAFF. The CDR3 DNA is TGTGCCAGCAGTCCCAGGGCTGAGAACACTGAAGCTTTCTTT.

This chain uses TRBV19 with TRBJ2-2, with D unresolved. Trimming left V 7 bases short and J 6 bases short, with 0 bases between. Germline-derived CDR1 and CDR2 are LNHDA and SQIVND (reference sequence). The CDR3 contains 9 residues. The CDR3 sequence is CASTGELFF. The CDR3 region has the DNA TGTGCCAGTACCGGGGAGCTGTTTTTT.

The gene calls are TRBV5-1 and TRBJ1-3; D remains ambiguous. V lost 4 bases to trimming and J lost 0 bases, with 11 bases between them. CDR3 length equals 15 residues. Looked up from germline, CDR1 is SGHRS and CDR2 is YFSETQ. The CDR3 loop reads CASSPGSGSGNTIYF. In DNA form, the CDR3 reads TGCGCCAGCAGCCCCGGGTCGGGCTCTGGAAACACCATATATTTT.

The chain is built from TRBV9 and TRBJ2-1; no clear D gene. V dropped 5 bases and J dropped 3 bases, with 12 bases sitting between them. The germline gives CDR1 SGDLS, CDR2 YYNGEE. This CDR3 contains 14 residues. CDR3 bases: TGTGCCAGCAGTCCTGTCCTGTTCTACAATGAGCAGTTCTTC. Its protein is CASSPVLFYNEQFF.

The chain employs TRBV7-2 and TRBJ2-5, with a possible D match to TRBD2 (6 bases). Trimming took 5 bases from V and 5 from J, leaving 9 bases between them. Germline assignment: CDR1 SGHTA and CDR2 FQGNSA. This CDR3 region has 12 residues. The CDR3 coding sequence is TGTGCCAGCAGCCCGGGAGTGGAGACCCAGTACTTC. Protein sequence: CASSPGVETQYF.

CDR3 amino acids: CASSQEKLSFF. In DNA, the CDR3 is TGTGCCAGCAGCCAAGAGAAATTGTCTTTCTTT. The V gene is TRBV5-4, the J gene TRBJ1-1; D is ambiguous. The ends were cut back, 4 bases at V and 12 bases at J, with 13 bases in the middle. Germline V gene data show CDR1 as SGHNT and CDR2 as YYREEE (reference sequence). There are 11 residues in the CDR3.

The chain is built from TRBV7-6 and TRBJ2-3; D not resolved. Germline V lookup: CDR1 SGHVS, CDR2 FNYEAQ. Trimming took 4 bases from V and 0 from J, leaving 2 bases between them. The CDR3 covers 12 residues. The CDR3 protein is CASSSSTDTQYF. The CDR3 DNA reads as TGTGCCAGCAGCTCTAGCACAGATACGCAGTATTTT.

The chain carries TRBV7-2 and TRBJ2-1, with D maybe TRBD2 (6 bases). With 3 bases removed from V and 5 bases from J, the gap between germline ends came to 20 bases. CDR3 length: 17 residues. The V gene's germline CDR1 is SGHTA and CDR2 FQGNSA. For the CDR3, the DNA is TGTGCCAGCAGCTTGGTAGGAGCTAGCGAAAGCCACAATGAGCAGTTCTTC. Residues: CASSLVGASESHNEQFF.

The J gene is TRBJ1-6, the V gene TRBV6-5; D gene uncertain. Germline CDR1 and CDR2: MNHEY and SVGAGI. The CDR3 extends over 12 amino acids. The V gene lost 8 bases and the J gene lost 10 bases, with 12 bases spanning the gap. The CDR3, as DNA: TGTGCCAGCCGGGGAAGGGAGTCACCCCTCCACTTT. It is translated as CASRGRESPLHF.

The chain employs TRBV10-3 and TRBJ1-1; the match to TRBD1 covers 7 bases. V trimming: 6 bases; J trimming: 1 base; junction bases outside the gene matches: 8. Germline CDR1 reads ENHRY; CDR2 reads SYGVKD. The CDR3 contains 15 residues. The CDR3 DNA sequence: TGTGCCATCAGAGATCCGGGACAGCAGAACACTGAAGCTTTCTTT. Its protein is CAIRDPGQQNTEAFF.

The chain couples TRBV5-1 to TRBJ2-5; no firm D call. The V gene's germline CDR1 is SGHRS and CDR2 YFSETQ. V was trimmed by 0 bases and J by 5 bases, leaving 11 bases between them. CDR3 length: 14 residues. CDR3 sequence reads: CASSLEVVSETQYF. CDR3 nucleotides: TGCGCCAGCAGCTTGGAAGTTGTTTCGGAGACCCAGTACTTC.

V is TRBV7-3 and J is TRBJ1-2; 7 bases map to TRBD1. This CDR3 contains 15 residues. Germline CDR1 reads SGHTA; CDR2 reads FQGTGA. After removal of 3 bases from V and 4 bases from J, the junction contained 8 bases not matched to a gene. CDR3 in DNA: TGTGCCAGCAGCTTCAGGCAGGGGGAGGCCTATGGCTACACCTTC. The encoded protein is CASSFRQGEAYGYTF.

V and J are TRBV7-2 and TRBJ2-7; TRBD1 aligns across 9 bases. Unmatched junction bases numbered 13, after V lost 6 bases and J lost 7 bases. The germline V gene encodes CDR1 SGHTA and CDR2 FQGNSA. The CDR3 is 15 residues long. CDR3 region: CASSSARTGDGEQYF. DNA for the CDR3: TGTGCCAGCAGTTCGGCCCGGACAGGGGATGGGGAGCAGTACTTC. Complete variable domain (other parts from reference TRBV7-2 and TRBJ2-7): GAGVSQSPSNKVTEKGKDVELRCDPISGHTALYWYRQSLGQGLEFLIYFQGNSAPDKSGLPSDRFSAERTGGSVSTLTIQRTQQEDSAVYLCASSSARTGDGEQYFGPGTRLTVT.

The gene calls are TRBV20-1 and TRBJ2-5, with D possibly being TRBD1 or TRBD2 (6 bases each). Germline values: CDR1 DFQATT, CDR2 SNEGSKA (reference sequence). Deletions cut 6 bases from V and 5 bases from J, with 7 bases between. This CDR3 spans 10 amino acids. Here the CDR3 reads CSAGGETQYF. In DNA form, the CDR3 reads TGCAGTGCAGGGGGGGAGACCCAGTACTTC.

The V call is TRBV20-1, the J call TRBJ2-3; D not certain. Germline-derived CDR1 and CDR2 are DFQATT and SNEGSKA (reference sequence). The V and J ends lost 6 bases and 4 bases respectively, with 8 bases between them. The CDR3 extends over 11 amino acids. CDR3 bases: TGCAGTGCCCAGACACCAGATACGCAGTATTTT. Protein product: CSAQTPDTQYF.

In DNA form, the CDR3 reads TGTGCCAGTAGTCCCGGGGACAGGGGAGTACTGGGCTACACCTTC. It is translated as CASSPGDRGVLGYTF. This sequence joins TRBV19 and TRBJ1-2; 10 bases fit TRBD1. Per the germline V gene, CDR1 is LNHDA and CDR2 is SQIVND (reference sequence). Losses at the gene ends were 5 bases for V and 8 bases for J; bases not matched to a gene: 11. The CDR3 length is 15 residues.

The V gene is TRBV13, the J gene TRBJ2-3; D is perhaps TRBD2 (7 bases). CDR1 is PRHDT, CDR2 FYEKMQ, per germline (reference sequence). CDR3 length: 14 residues. The V gene lost 2 bases and the J gene lost 9 bases, with 15 bases spanning the gap. The CDR3 region is CASSLRGAMGTQYF. The CDR3 region has the DNA TGTGCCAGCAGCTTACGGGGGGCGATGGGGACGCAGTATTTT.

This chain joins TRBV7-2 and TRBJ2-1; D is possibly TRBD2 (5 bases). The germline gives CDR1 SGHTA, CDR2 FQGNSA. The CDR3 is 15 residues long. V lost 7 bases to trimming and J lost 3 bases, with 16 bases between them. CDR3 region: CASTPAAQSYNEQFF. The CDR3 DNA reads TGTGCCAGCACCCCAGCGGCGCAGAGCTACAATGAGCAGTTCTTC.